The 18 T cell receptor beta chains listed next were all sequenced from one sample in a study of blood T cell repertoires in COVID-19. Profiled with immunoSEQ multiplex PCR; TCRdb holds only in-frame clones, not every one. The data hold approximately 52,000 clones, with roughly 89% observed a single time. The sample comprised peripheral blood. The receptors shown here come from a man between 60 and 75 years old with active COVID-19.

V is TRBV3-1 (or the pseudogene TRBV3-2) and J is TRBJ2-7, with 12 bases identical to TRBD2. Germline V lookup: CDR1 LGHDT, CDR2 YNNKEL (reference sequence). J gave up 1 base and V 4 bases, and 2 bases lay outside the gene matches. The CDR3 extends over 15 amino acids. The CDR3, as DNA: TGTGCCAGCAGCCCGCTAGCGGGAGGGTCCTACGAGCAGTACTTC. It encodes CASSPLAGGSYEQYF.

This rearrangement joins TRBV11-2 to TRBJ1-1, with D tentatively TRBD1 (6 bases). This CDR3 is built from 18 residues. Trimming removed 0 bases from V and 6 bases from J, with 23 bases in between. Per the germline V gene, CDR1 is SGHAT and CDR2 is FQNNGV. CDR3 DNA: TGTGCCAGCAGCTTAGATCGTTGGCAGGGTCAGGGGTTCTCTGAAGCTTTCTTT. Encoded protein: CASSLDRWQGQGFSEAFF.

The chain joins TRBV15 to TRBJ2-7; D uncertain. V was trimmed by 4 bases and J by 4 bases, leaving 17 bases between them. The CDR3 contains 15 residues. In germline, CDR1 is LNHNV, CDR2 YYDKDF (reference sequence). CDR3 in amino acids: CATSTRKEARYEQYF. CDR3 nucleotides: TGTGCCACCAGCACTAGAAAAGAGGCCAGATACGAGCAGTACTTC.

The V call is TRBV6-5, the J call TRBJ2-7, with 12 bases that match TRBD1. In germline, CDR1 is MNHEY, CDR2 SVGAGI. V shed 5 bases and J 4 bases; nucleotides not matched to a gene: 3. This CDR3 is built from 14 residues. The CDR3 DNA reads as TGTGCCAGCAGTCCGGGACAGGGGGCTTACGAGCAGTACTTC. It yields the protein CASSPGQGAYEQYF.

The chain joins TRBV7-9 to TRBJ1-5; 8 bases match TRBD1. The CDR3 is made up of 17 amino acids. Germline trimming cut 1 base from V and 0 bases from J; bases unmatched to any gene: 5. Germline values: CDR1 SEHNR, CDR2 FQNEAQ (reference sequence). The CDR3 DNA reads TGTGCCAGCAGCTTAGGGACAGGGCGTACTAGCAATCAGCCCCAGCATTTT. It codes for CASSLGTGRTSNQPQHF.

This chain uses TRBV12-3 or TRBV12-4 with TRBJ2-5; the D is unclear. The CDR3 has 13 amino acids. Trimming pared 7 bases from V and 3 bases from J, leaving 12 bases between. For the CDR3, the DNA is TGTGCCAGCACCGTTGCAGTGAAAGAGACCCAGTACTTC. Translation: CASTVAVKETQYF.

The chain joins TRBV2 to TRBJ1-2; D is unresolved. CDR1 and CDR2 (germline): SNHLY, FYNNEI. This CDR3 is 13 amino acids long. V was trimmed by 6 bases and J by 2 bases, leaving 10 bases between them. CDR3 sequence: CASRAPLNYGYTF. Written as DNA, the CDR3 is TGTGCCAGCAGGGCCCCCTTGAACTATGGCTACACCTTC. The complete variable domain, with remaining parts taken from reference TRBV2 and TRBJ1-2, reads EPEVTQTPSHQVTQMGQEVILRCVPISNHLYFYWYRQILGQKVEFLVSFYNNEISEKSEIFDDQFSVERPDGSNFTLKIRSTKLEDSAMYFCASRAPLNYGYTFGSGTRLTVV.

The chain links TRBV2 to TRBJ2-6; D possibly corresponds to TRBD1 (6 bases). The V gene's germline CDR1 is SNHLY and CDR2 FYNNEI. V lost 3 bases and J 2 bases, leaving 11 bases between the germline ends. The CDR3 has 16 residues. CDR3 loop: CASSEARGAGANVLTF. In nucleotides, the CDR3 is TGTGCCAGCAGTGAGGCCAGGGGTGCTGGGGCCAACGTCCTGACTTTC.

Details on this clone: The junction shows a germline mismatch at one end, possibly a read error. The CDR3 DNA reads as TGTGCCAGTAGTATAATGGAGGGACAGGGGCTTACCTTC. This codes for CASSIMEGQGLTF. The genes are TRBV19 and TRBJ2-7; 10 positions match TRBD1. Germline-derived CDR1 and CDR2 are LNHDA and SQIVND (reference sequence). This CDR3 contains 13 residues.

The chain couples TRBV10-1 to TRBJ2-2; no clear D. V was cut by 8 bases and J by 1 base, with 8 bases left in between. Germline loops: CDR1 WNHNN, CDR2 SYGVQD (reference sequence). This CDR3 is 13 amino acids long. CDR3 DNA sequence: TGCGCCAGCGATACACAGAACACCGGGGAGCTGTTTTTT. This sequence encodes CASDTQNTGELFF.

The rearrangement joins TRBV6-1 to TRBJ2-1; 10 nucleotides align to TRBD2. This CDR3 has 17 residues. Germline CDR1 and CDR2: MNHNS and SASEGT. V was clipped by 1 base and J by 9 bases; unmatched bases: 12. The DNA of the CDR3 is TGTGCCAGCAGTGAAGGGTGGGGGCTAGCGGGAGCCGGTGAGCAGTTCTTC. This codes for CASSEGWGLAGAGEQFF.

This rearrangement joins TRBV6-5 to TRBJ2-5; 7 bases line up with TRBD1. The CDR3 covers 14 residues. Germline V gives CDR1 MNHEY, CDR2 SVGAGI. J gave up 1 base and V 8 bases, and 7 bases lay outside the gene matches. The CDR3, as DNA: TGTGCCAGCGATCCACAGGGGCGCCAAGAGACCCAGTACTTC. This translates into CASDPQGRQETQYF.

The chain joins TRBV9 to TRBJ2-1; D unclear. This CDR3 has 17 residues. Trimming left V 0 bases short and J 5 bases short, with 18 bases between. CDR1 is SGDLS and CDR2 is YYNGEE in the germline V gene. The CDR3 DNA sequence: TGTGCCAGCAGCGTAGGGAAGCCTATCCCGACAAACAATGAGCAGTTCTTC. It yields the protein CASSVGKPIPTNNEQFF.

The gene calls are TRBV19 and TRBJ2-7; 7 bases line up with TRBD1. From germline, CDR1 is LNHDA and CDR2 SQIVND (reference sequence). This CDR3 contains 13 residues. The J segment lost 5 bases and the V segment lost 6 bases, leaving 7 bases of the junction unmatched. The CDR3 protein is CASRKDRWNEQYF. The CDR3 region has the DNA TGTGCCAGTAGGAAGGACAGGTGGAACGAGCAGTACTTC.

V is TRBV13 and J is TRBJ1-3, with TRBD1 matching over 7 bases. CDR3 length: 15 amino acids. Germline-derived CDR1 and CDR2 are PRHDT and FYEKMQ (reference sequence). Trimming at V came to 7 bases and at J to 0 bases, leaving 6 bases not matched to a gene. The CDR3 region is CASMDRTLSGNTIYF. As DNA, the CDR3 is TGTGCCAGCATGGACAGGACCCTCTCTGGAAACACCATATATTTT. The whole variable domain, filled in from reference TRBV13 and TRBJ1-3, reads AAGVIQSPRHLIKEKRETATLKCYPIPRHDTVYWYQQGPGQDPQFLISFYEKMQSDKGSIPDRFSAQQFSDYHSELNMSSLELGDSALYFCASMDRTLSGNTIYFGEGSWLTVV.

The chain links TRBV7-9 to TRBJ2-1; TRBD1 matches 10 bases. The CDR3 extends over 17 amino acids. Germline loops: CDR1 SEHNR, CDR2 FQNEAQ (reference sequence). V was clipped by 5 bases and J by 7 bases; unmatched bases: 14. The DNA for the CDR3 is TGTGCCAGCAGCCCCAAACCCCGACAGGGGGCCCAGAATGAGCAGTTCTTC. Translated: CASSPKPRQGAQNEQFF.

The chain recombines TRBV12-3 or TRBV12-4 with TRBJ1-1; D is unresolved. Trimming took 3 bases from V and 1 from J, leaving 6 bases between them. The length of the CDR3 is 13 residues. The CDR3 protein is CASSFRGNTEAFF. The CDR3 DNA sequence: TGTGCCAGCAGTTTCCGGGGGAACACTGAAGCTTTCTTT.

The CDR3 sequence is CASSLTTGAYEQYF. DNA for the CDR3: TGTGCCAGTAGTCTCACAACCGGGGCCTACGAGCAGTACTTC. V gene TRBV19 combines with J gene TRBJ2-7, with D perhaps matching TRBD2 (5 bases). Per the germline V gene, CDR1 is LNHDA and CDR2 is SQIVND (reference sequence). This CDR3 is built from 14 residues. Trimming shortened V by 5 bases and J by 2 bases, and 13 bases separated the two germline ends.